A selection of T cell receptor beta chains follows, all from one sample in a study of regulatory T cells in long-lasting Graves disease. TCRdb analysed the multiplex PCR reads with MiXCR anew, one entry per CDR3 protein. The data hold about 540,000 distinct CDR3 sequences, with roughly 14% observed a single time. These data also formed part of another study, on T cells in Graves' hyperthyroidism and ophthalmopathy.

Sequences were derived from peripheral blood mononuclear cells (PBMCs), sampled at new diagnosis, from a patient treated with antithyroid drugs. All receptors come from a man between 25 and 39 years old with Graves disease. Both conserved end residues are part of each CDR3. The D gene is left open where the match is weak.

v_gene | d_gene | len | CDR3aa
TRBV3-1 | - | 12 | CASSPTKNEQYF
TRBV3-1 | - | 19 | CASSHLSDRSPLLQETQYF
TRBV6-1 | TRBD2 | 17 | CASSPIRWQREKGEQFF
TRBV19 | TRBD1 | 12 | CASRGLEQPQHF
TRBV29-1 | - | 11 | CSVRREGEQYF
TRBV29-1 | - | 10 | CSVRSGGYTF
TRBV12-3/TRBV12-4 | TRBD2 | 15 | CASSLGLAATNEQFF
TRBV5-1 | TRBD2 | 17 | CASSLTTGIRGGDTQYF
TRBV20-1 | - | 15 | CSASPFGQDQETQYF
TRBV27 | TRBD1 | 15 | CASSFTGTGTGELFF
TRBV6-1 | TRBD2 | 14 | CASRSNSGSYEQYF
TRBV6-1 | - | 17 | CASTLDRLPSGANVLTF
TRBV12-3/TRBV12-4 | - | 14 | CASSFGISADTQYF
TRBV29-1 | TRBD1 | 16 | CSVEAPLDRDSYEQYF
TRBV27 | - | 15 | CASPRRDKDNQPQHF
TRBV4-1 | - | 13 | CASSRLLDYEQYF
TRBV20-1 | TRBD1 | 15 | CSAARQGQGRGEQYF
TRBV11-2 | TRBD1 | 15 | CASSTKTGIGYEQYF
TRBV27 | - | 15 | CASSSAGAGDQPQHF
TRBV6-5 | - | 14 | CASSYSRGRQPQHF
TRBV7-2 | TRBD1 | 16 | CASSLGDRGPPGELFF
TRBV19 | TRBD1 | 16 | CASRPWAGQEDYEQYF
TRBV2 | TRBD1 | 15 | CASSRRTGTYNEQFF
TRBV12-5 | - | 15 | CASGLRQGISYEQYF
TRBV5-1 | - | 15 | CASSPLGSRDTEAFF
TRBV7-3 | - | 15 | CASSPAGRGPKTQYF
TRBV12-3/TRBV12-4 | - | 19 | CASNRRGAFLGGASYEQYF
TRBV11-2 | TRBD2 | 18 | CASSSTYLAGSSYNEQFF
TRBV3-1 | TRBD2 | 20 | CASSPPTSGTSRSSYNEQFF
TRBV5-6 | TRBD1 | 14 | CASSSGTGWDEQYF
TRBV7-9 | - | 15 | CASSNAGLAASEQFF
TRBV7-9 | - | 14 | CASSPHDWRRAQYF
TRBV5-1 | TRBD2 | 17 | CASSLAPSSGRTDTQYF
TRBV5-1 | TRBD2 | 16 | CASSFVPGTSDSEQYF
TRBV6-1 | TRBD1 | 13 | CASKGDRDTEAFF